These 15 T cell receptor beta chains share one sample of origin, sequenced in a study of T cell responses to AZD1222 COVID-19 vaccine. Assay used: immunoSEQ multiplex PCR; TCRdb lists only in-frame clones, some missing. Of 85,000 to 130,000 clones in the sample, about nine tenths were seen once. This sample comprised peripheral blood, obtained 28 days after the second AZD1222 dose. These receptors originate from an adult who received the AZD1222 COVID-19 vaccine.

This CDR3 reads CASSLGVQQAREQYF. For the CDR3, the DNA is TGTGCCAGCAGCTTGGGCGTCCAACAGGCTCGGGAGCAGTACTTC. This chain uses TRBV5-6 with TRBJ2-7; a possible D gene is TRBD1 (5 bases). This CDR3 contains 15 residues. V was pared by 0 bases and J by 7 bases, with 17 bases between. The germline gives CDR1 SGHDT, CDR2 YYEEEE.

This chain uses TRBV7-8 with TRBJ1-2; maybe TRBD1 (5 bases). Germline V CDR1 and CDR2: SGHVS, FQNEAQ. The CDR3 spans 19 residues. The V gene lost 2 bases and the J gene lost 1 base, with 23 bases spanning the gap. This CDR3 is CASSLSARGLGSNNYGYTF. CDR3 in DNA: TGTGCCAGCAGCTTAAGTGCGAGGGGTTTAGGCTCCAATAACTATGGCTACACCTTC.

The genes are TRBV6-5 and TRBJ1-6, with D tentatively TRBD1 (6 bases). Trimming took off 7 bases at V and 7 bases at J, with 11 bases between the two ends. CDR3 length: 13 amino acids. Germline V CDR1 and CDR2: MNHEY, SVGAGI. This CDR3 reads CASTRQENSPLHF. CDR3 DNA sequence: TGTGCCAGCACTCGACAGGAGAATTCACCCCTCCACTTT.

The chain carries TRBV6-5 and TRBJ2-7, with 9 bases aligning to TRBD1. CDR1 and CDR2 from the germline V gene are MNHEY and SVGAGI. J was trimmed by 5 bases and V by 7 bases; bases with no gene match: 9. The CDR3 is 14 residues long. The CDR3: CASNKQGALNEQYF. CDR3 nucleotides: TGTGCCAGCAACAAACAGGGGGCGCTGAACGAGCAGTACTTC.

The chain is built from TRBV18 and TRBJ2-2, with TRBD1 as a possible D gene (6 bases). Germline-derived CDR1 and CDR2 are KGHSH and LQKENI. V dropped 4 bases and J dropped 2 bases, with 11 bases sitting between them. This CDR3 has 15 amino acids. Here the CDR3 reads CASSLKTGNTGELFF. CDR3 nucleotide sequence: TGTGCCAGCTCACTGAAGACAGGCAACACCGGGGAGCTGTTTTTT. Full variable domain (rest looked up from reference TRBV18 and TRBJ2-2): NAGVMQNPRHLVRRRGQEARLRCSPMKGHSHVYWYRQLPEEGLKFMVYLQKENIIDESGMPKERFSAEFPKEGPSILRIQQVVRGDSAAYFCASSLKTGNTGELFFGEGSRLTVL.

V gene TRBV10-3 combines with J gene TRBJ1-4, with TRBD1 matching 8 bases. In germline, CDR1 is ENHRY, CDR2 SYGVKD. V lost 8 bases, J lost 7 bases, and 6 bases stayed unmatched. CDR3 size: 13 residues. CDR3 sequence (DNA): TGTGCCATCTCTCAGGGGGCCGGTGAAAAACTGTTTTTT. Translated, it gives CAISQGAGEKLFF.

The V gene is TRBV5-1, the J gene TRBJ1-3; D is unclear. This CDR3 has 16 residues. Deletions cut 0 bases from V and 0 bases from J, with 10 bases between. Germline V lookup: CDR1 SGHRS, CDR2 YFSETQ. CDR3 nucleotides: TGCGCCAGCAGCTTGGCCTTAGGCAGCTCTGGAAACACCATATATTTT. Amino acids: CASSLALGSSGNTIYF.

The chain uses TRBV27 and TRBJ2-7; TRBD1 is a possible D gene (5 bases). The CDR3 has 13 residues. The germline V gene encodes CDR1 MNHEY and CDR2 SMNVEV (reference sequence). V lost 3 bases to trimming and J lost 0 bases, with 6 bases between them. The CDR3 protein is CASSFQGSYEQYF. Here the CDR3 DNA reads TGTGCCAGCAGTTTCCAGGGCTCCTACGAGCAGTACTTC.

The gene calls are TRBV19 and TRBJ2-7, with D hard to call. Germline lookup yields CDR1 LNHDA and CDR2 SQIVND (reference sequence). V lost 8 bases and J 3 bases, leaving 14 bases between the germline ends. The CDR3 is made up of 13 amino acids. Here the CDR3 reads CASSSKPRYEQYF. The DNA for the CDR3 is TGTGCCAGTTCGTCAAAACCTCGCTACGAGCAGTACTTC.

V and J are TRBV21-1 and TRBJ1-5. TRBV21-1 constitutes a pseudogene. This CDR3 has 16 residues. CDR3 sequence (DNA): TGTGCCAGCAGCAAAGCAAGTCGGGAAGGCGGTCAGCCCCAGCATTTT. This translates into CASSKASREGGQPQHF.

The V and J genes are TRBV6-5 and TRBJ2-7, with TRBD1 matching 9 bases. This CDR3 is built from 14 residues. V lost 7 bases, J lost 6 bases, and 10 bases stayed unmatched. The V gene's germline CDR1 is MNHEY and CDR2 SVGAGI. The CDR3 here is CASISTGGSLEQYF. Here the CDR3 DNA reads TGTGCCAGCATTTCTACAGGGGGCTCGCTCGAGCAGTACTTC.

J is TRBJ1-4 and V is TRBV6-5, with D uncertain. The CDR3 is made up of 12 amino acids. Germline lookup yields CDR1 MNHEY and CDR2 SVGAGI. V was trimmed by 6 bases and J by 6 bases, leaving 8 bases between them. CDR3 in amino acids: CASSQEDEKLFF. CDR3 nucleotides: TGTGCCAGCAGCCAGGAGGATGAAAAACTGTTTTTT.

This clone has a single count. The chain carries TRBV19 and TRBJ1-1; D is unresolved. The CDR3 has 13 residues. The V gene lost 3 bases and the J gene lost 0 bases, with 5 bases spanning the gap. Germline lookup yields CDR1 LNHDA and CDR2 SQIVND (reference sequence). The CDR3 DNA reads TGTGCCAGTAGTATGTCGGTGAACACTGAAGCTTTCTTT. Protein: CASSMSVNTEAFF.

The CDR3 DNA reads as TGCAGCGTTGAAAGACCGGGGGCGGGGGAGACCCAGTACTTC. It yields the protein CSVERPGAGETQYF. The V and J genes are TRBV29-1 and TRBJ2-5; D could derive from TRBD1 or TRBD2 (6 bases each). The CDR3 sequence is 14 residues long. Trimming removed 2 bases at V and 5 bases at J, with 15 bases between. CDR1 and CDR2 (germline): SQVTM, ANQGSEA.

The V and J genes are TRBV3-1 (or the pseudogene TRBV3-2) and TRBJ1-2, with 7 bases aligning to TRBD1. The CDR3 has 15 amino acids. Trimming took 2 bases from V and 8 from J; bases not matched to a gene: 11. CDR1 and CDR2 (germline): LGHDT, YNNKEL (reference sequence). This CDR3 reads CASSQTAYRGRGYTF. CDR3 in DNA: TGTGCCAGCAGCCAAACAGCCTACAGGGGTCGCGGCTACACCTTC.